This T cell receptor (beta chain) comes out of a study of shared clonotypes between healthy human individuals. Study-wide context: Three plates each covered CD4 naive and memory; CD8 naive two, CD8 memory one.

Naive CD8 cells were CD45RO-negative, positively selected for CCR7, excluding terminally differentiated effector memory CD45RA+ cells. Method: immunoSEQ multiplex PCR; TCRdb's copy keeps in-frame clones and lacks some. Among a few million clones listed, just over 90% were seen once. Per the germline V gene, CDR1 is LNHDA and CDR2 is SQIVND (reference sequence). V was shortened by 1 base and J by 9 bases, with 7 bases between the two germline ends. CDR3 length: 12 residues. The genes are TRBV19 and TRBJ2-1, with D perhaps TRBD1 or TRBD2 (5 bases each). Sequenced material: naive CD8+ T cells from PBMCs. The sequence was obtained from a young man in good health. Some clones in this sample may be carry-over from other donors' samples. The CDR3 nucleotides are TGTGCCAGTAGTATAGGAGGGGTTGAGCAGTTCTTC. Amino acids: CASSIGGVEQFF. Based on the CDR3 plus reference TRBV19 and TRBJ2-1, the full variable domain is DGGITQSPKYLFRKEGQNVTLSCEQNLNHDAMYWYRQDPGQGLRLIYYSQIVNDFQKGDIAEGYSVSREKKESFPLTVTSAQKNPTAFYLCASSIGGVEQFFGPGTRLTVL.